The clone carrying this T cell receptor (beta chain) was found many times. The data were taken from a study of identical twins. Trimming at V came to 7 bases and at J to 6 bases, leaving 7 bases not matched to a gene. The CDR3 totals 15 residues. CDR1 is MNHEY and CDR2 is SVGEGT in the germline V gene. MiXCR, applied by TCRdb to the 5' RACE reads, yields one record per CDR3 protein. The sample yields a few hundred thousand distinct CDR3 sequences, 6.5% to 9.5% seen once. This sample also appeared in a second study, on yellow fever vaccine responses in identical twins.

The clonotype comes from a woman aged 18-29 years in good health. V usage is TRBV6-2 or TRBV6-3 and J usage is TRBJ2-1; 12 bases line up with TRBD2. Sample: CD8+ T cells sorted from blood. The CDR3 DNA sequence: TGTGCCAGCAACAGACTAGCGGGAGATCTCAATGAGCAGTTCTTC. It translates to CASNRLAGDLNEQFF.